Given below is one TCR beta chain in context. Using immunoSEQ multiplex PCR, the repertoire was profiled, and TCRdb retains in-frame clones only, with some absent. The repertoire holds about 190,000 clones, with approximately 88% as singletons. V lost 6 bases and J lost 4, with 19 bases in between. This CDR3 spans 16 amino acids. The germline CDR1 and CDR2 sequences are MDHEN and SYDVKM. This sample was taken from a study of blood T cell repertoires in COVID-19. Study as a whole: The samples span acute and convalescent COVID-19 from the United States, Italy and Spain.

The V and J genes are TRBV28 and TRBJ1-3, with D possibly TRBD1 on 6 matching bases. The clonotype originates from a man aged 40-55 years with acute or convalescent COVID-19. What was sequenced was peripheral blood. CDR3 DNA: TGTGCCAGCAGACAAACTGACAGGTCGGGAGGAAACACCATATATTTT. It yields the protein CASRQTDRSGGNTIYF.